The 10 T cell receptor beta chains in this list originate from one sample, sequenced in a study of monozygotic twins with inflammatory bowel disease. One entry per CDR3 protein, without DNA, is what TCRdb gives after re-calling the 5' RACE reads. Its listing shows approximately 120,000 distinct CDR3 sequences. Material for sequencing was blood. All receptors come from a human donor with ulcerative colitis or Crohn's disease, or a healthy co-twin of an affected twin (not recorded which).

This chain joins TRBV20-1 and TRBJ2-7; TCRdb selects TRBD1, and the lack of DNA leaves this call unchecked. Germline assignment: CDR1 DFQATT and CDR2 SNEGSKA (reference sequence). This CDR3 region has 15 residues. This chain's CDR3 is CSASPTGTLFRGQYF.

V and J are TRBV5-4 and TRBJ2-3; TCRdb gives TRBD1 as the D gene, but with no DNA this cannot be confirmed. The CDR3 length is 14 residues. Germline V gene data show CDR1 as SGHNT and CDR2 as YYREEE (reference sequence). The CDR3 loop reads CASNNGGTTDTQYF. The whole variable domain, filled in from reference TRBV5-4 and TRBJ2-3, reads ETGVTQSPTHLIKTRGQQVTLRCSSQSGHNTVSWYQQALGQGPQFIFQYYREEENGRGNFPPRFSGLQFPNYSSELNVNALELDDSALYLCASNNGGTTDTQYFGPGTRLTVL.

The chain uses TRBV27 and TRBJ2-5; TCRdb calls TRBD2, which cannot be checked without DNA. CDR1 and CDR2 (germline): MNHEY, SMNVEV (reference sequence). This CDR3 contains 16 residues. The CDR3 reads CASSLYWEGIQETQYF.

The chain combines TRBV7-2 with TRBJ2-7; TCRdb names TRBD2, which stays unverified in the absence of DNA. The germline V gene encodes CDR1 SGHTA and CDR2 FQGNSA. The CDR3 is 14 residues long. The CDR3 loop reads CASSSRGLLYEQYF.

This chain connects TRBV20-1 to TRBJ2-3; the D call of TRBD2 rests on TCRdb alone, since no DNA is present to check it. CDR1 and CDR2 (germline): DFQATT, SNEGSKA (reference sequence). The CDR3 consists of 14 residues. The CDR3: CSATRGGPRDTQYF.

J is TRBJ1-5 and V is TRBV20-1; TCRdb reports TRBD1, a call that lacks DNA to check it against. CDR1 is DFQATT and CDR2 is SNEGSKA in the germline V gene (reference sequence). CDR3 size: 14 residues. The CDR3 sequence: CSASQTGGDQPQHF.

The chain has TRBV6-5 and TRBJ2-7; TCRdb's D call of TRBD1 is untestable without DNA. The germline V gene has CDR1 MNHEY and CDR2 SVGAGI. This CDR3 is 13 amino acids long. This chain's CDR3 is CASKPPESYEQYF.

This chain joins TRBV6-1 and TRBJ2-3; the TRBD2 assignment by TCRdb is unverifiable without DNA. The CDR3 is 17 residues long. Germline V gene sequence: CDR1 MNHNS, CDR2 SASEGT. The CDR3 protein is CASSGGLAEISTDTQYF.

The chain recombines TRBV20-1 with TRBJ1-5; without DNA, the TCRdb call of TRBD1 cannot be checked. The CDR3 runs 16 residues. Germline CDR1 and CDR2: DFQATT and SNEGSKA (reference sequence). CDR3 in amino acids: CSAPYHRDRRDQPQHF.

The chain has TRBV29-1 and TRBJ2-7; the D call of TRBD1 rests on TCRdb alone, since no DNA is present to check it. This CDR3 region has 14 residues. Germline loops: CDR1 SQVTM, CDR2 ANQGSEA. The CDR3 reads CSAAWGQGNPEQYF.